This T cell receptor (beta chain) was obtained from a study of CD8 T cells in ankylosing spondylitis. Study-wide findings and caveats: A TCR beta motif of roughly eight highly homologous variants appeared characteristic of ankylosing spondylitis blood.

The junction had 7 bases not matched to a gene; V was cut back by 6 bases and J by 4 bases. The CDR3 extends over 14 amino acids. Germline loops: CDR1 MDHEN, CDR2 SYDVKM. Concerning this clonotype: Its target is not known.

Each CDR3 protein is one row after TCRdb ran MiXCR on the 5' RACE reads. The table records around 320,000 distinct CDR3 sequences, less than 25% of them present only once. Sequencing was carried out using blood, either unsorted or a sorted T cell fraction (not recorded which). This chain connects TRBV28 to TRBJ2-5; 8 bases match TRBD1. The source is a female donor with ankylosing spondylitis or in good health (not recorded which). Here the CDR3 reads CASSQAGGSETQYF. DNA for the CDR3: TGTGCCAGCAGCCAAGCAGGGGGCTCAGAGACCCAGTACTTC.